Each of the 15 T cell receptor beta chains below was sequenced from the same sample in a study of T cell repertoires in aging, cancer and after chemotherapy. Rearranged V-D-J TRB sequences were amplified with a mixed TRB-A/B primer pool. MiXCR was run by TCRdb on the multiplex PCR reads, yielding one entry per CDR3 protein. The sample includes around 4,600 distinct CDR3 sequences, approximately 21% of them seen just once. TCR beta rearrangements were amplified from peripheral blood genomic DNA. Material for sequencing was blood. The source is a human donor with a blood cancer.

This clonotype is judged medium-sized. The genes are TRBV7-2 and TRBJ2-2; TRBD2 matches 10 bases. J gave up 1 base and V 2 bases, and 1 base lay outside the gene matches. Germline V gene data show CDR1 as SGHTA and CDR2 as FQGNSA. This CDR3 spans 16 amino acids. The CDR3 coding sequence is TGTGCCAGCAGCTTAAGACTAGCGGGGAACACCGGGGAGCTGTTTTTT. It translates to CASSLRLAGNTGELFF.

V gene TRBV4-2 combines with J gene TRBJ1-6; perhaps TRBD1 as D (5 bases). Trimming cost V 0 bases and J 9 bases, with 12 bases left between them. From germline, CDR1 is LGHNA and CDR2 YNFKEQ. The CDR3 sequence is 15 residues long. The CDR3 DNA sequence: TGTGCCAGCAGCCAAGATACGCAGGGCTCTTCACCCCTCCACTTT. Translation: CASSQDTQGSSPLHF.

The chain recombines TRBV20-1 with TRBJ1-5, with TRBD1 as a possible D gene (5 bases). The ends were cut back, 0 bases at V and 9 bases at J, with 18 bases in the middle. This CDR3 has 15 amino acids. Germline CDR1 is DFQATT and CDR2 is SNEGSKA (reference sequence). In DNA, the CDR3 is TGCAGTGCTAGAGAGGTTAATGGGGGTCTCACGCCCCAGCATTTT. Encoded protein: CSAREVNGGLTPQHF.

J is TRBJ2-7 and V is TRBV20-1; 12 bases are a match to TRBD2. After removal of 2 bases from V and 1 base from J, the junction contained 3 bases not matched to a gene. Per germline, CDR1 DFQATT and CDR2 SNEGSKA (reference sequence). The CDR3 runs to 15 residues. This CDR3 reads CSARMGLAGSYEQYF. In nucleotides, the CDR3 is TGCAGTGCTAGAATGGGACTAGCGGGTTCCTACGAGCAGTACTTC.

This clonotype is labeled medium-sized (0.01 to 0.1%). The V call is TRBV5-1, the J call TRBJ2-1; TRBD2 matches 12 bases. CDR1 and CDR2 (germline): SGHRS, YFSETQ. This CDR3 contains 18 residues. Trimming at V came to 0 bases and at J to 1 base, leaving 5 bases not matched to a gene. CDR3 sequence reads: CASSLVPSGGASYNEQFF. As DNA, the CDR3 is TGCGCCAGCAGCTTGGTGCCTAGCGGGGGGGCATCCTACAATGAGCAGTTCTTC.

This clonotype is labeled large. The gene calls are TRBV6-5 and TRBJ2-2; no definite D call. The V gene lost 0 bases and the J gene lost 0 bases, with 5 bases spanning the gap. Germline V gene data show CDR1 as MNHEY and CDR2 as SVGAGI. The CDR3 extends over 15 amino acids. In DNA form, the CDR3 reads TGTGCCAGCAGTTACTCGATACCGAACACCGGGGAGCTGTTTTTT. Translation: CASSYSIPNTGELFF.

This clonotype appeared a few times. The gene calls are TRBV11-2 and TRBJ2-7; D unresolved. The length of the CDR3 is 15 residues. Germline CDR1 and CDR2: SGHAT and FQNNGV. Trimming removed 1 base from V and 0 bases from J, with 10 bases in between. The CDR3 DNA reads TGTGCCAGCAGCTTAGGTGTCGTTTTCTCCTACGAGCAGTACTTC. Encoded protein: CASSLGVVFSYEQYF.

This clonotype is medium-sized in the sample. The genes are TRBV6-1 and TRBJ2-7, with 9 bases fitting TRBD2. The germline V gene has CDR1 MNHNS and CDR2 SASEGT. This CDR3 is built from 15 residues. Trimming removed 5 bases from V and 6 bases from J; junction bases left unmatched: 11. The CDR3 nucleotides read TGTGCCAGCAGTCGGCGGGGGGGGCAGTCTCGCGAGCAGTACTTC. Residues: CASSRRGGQSREQYF.

The gene calls are TRBV29-1 and TRBJ1-2, with TRBD1 matching 10 bases. Trimming took 6 bases from V and 3 from J; bases not matched to a gene: 4. Germline V gene lookup returns CDR1 SQVTM and CDR2 ANQGSEA. There are 13 residues in the CDR3. CDR3 in DNA: TGCAGCGTGGAGGACAGGGGGGACTATGGCTACACCTTC. It is translated as CSVEDRGDYGYTF.

By sample fraction, this clonotype is medium-sized. The chain uses TRBV6-5 and TRBJ2-6, with no clear D. Per the germline V gene, CDR1 is MNHEY and CDR2 is SVGAGI. V lost 5 bases and J lost 0, with 11 bases in between. The CDR3 is 16 residues long. CDR3 in amino acids: CASSPYRYSGANVLTF. The CDR3 DNA reads TGTGCCAGCAGTCCCTACAGATACTCTGGGGCCAACGTCCTGACTTTC.

In its sample, this clonotype is medium-sized. The chain uses TRBV6-1 and TRBJ1-2, with 8 nucleotides matching TRBD1. With V trimmed by 0 bases and J by 8 bases, 17 bases remained unmatched. Germline V gives CDR1 MNHNS, CDR2 SASEGT. This CDR3 is built from 18 residues. The chain's CDR3 is CASSEAFGQGGTIRGYTF. The CDR3 bases are TGTGCCAGCAGTGAAGCTTTCGGACAGGGAGGAACAATACGGGGCTACACCTTC.

Sample share makes this clonotype medium-sized (0.01 to 0.1%). This sequence joins TRBV10-3 and TRBJ2-3, with 8 nucleotides matching TRBD2. The V and J ends lost 4 bases and 6 bases, in that order; junction bases with no gene match: 6. The CDR3 consists of 14 residues. Germline values: CDR1 ENHRY, CDR2 SYGVKD. For the CDR3, the DNA is TGTGCCATCAGTGTTCCCGGGGGGGAGGATACGCAGTATTTT. Its translation is CAISVPGGEDTQYF.

This clonotype is a singleton in its sample. The V call is TRBV30, the J call TRBJ1-2; no clear D gene. V gave up 1 base and J gave up 5 bases, with 5 bases separating them. The germline V gene encodes CDR1 GTSNPN and CDR2 SVGIG (reference sequence). This CDR3 region has 11 residues. The CDR3 DNA follows: TGTGCCTGGAGTGAACGGTATGGCTACACCTTC. It specifies CAWSERYGYTF. Together with reference TRBV30 and TRBJ1-2, the CDR3 gives the full variable domain: SQTIHQWPATLVQPVGSPLSLECTVEGTSNPNLYWYRQAAGRGLQLLFYSVGIGQISSEVPQNLSASRPQDRQFILSSKKLLLSDSGFYLCAWSERYGYTFGSGTRLTVV.

This clonotype is deemed medium-sized. CDR3 nucleotide sequence: TGTGCCAGCAGCTCATTGGCAAGGATGACGCAGTATTTT. It is translated as CASSSLARMTQYF. This chain connects TRBV7-2 to TRBJ2-3; D is undetermined. The CDR3 totals 13 residues. Germline-derived CDR1 and CDR2 are SGHTA and FQGNSA. V was shortened by 4 bases and J by 9 bases, with 14 bases between the two germline ends.

The chain links TRBV4-3 to TRBJ1-6; 10 bases line up with TRBD1. With V trimmed by 5 bases and J by 7 bases, 8 bases remained unmatched. Germline-derived CDR1 and CDR2 are LGHNA and YSLEER. The length of the CDR3 is 16 residues. CDR3 DNA: TGCGCCAGCAGCAAGGACAGGGGGGCTGGGAATTCACCCCTCCACTTT. Translating it yields CASSKDRGAGNSPLHF.